This T cell receptor beta chain was identified in a study of T cells after yellow fever vaccination. At the level of the study: Libraries from low-cell-number fractions were prepared with the SMART-Seq v4 Ultra Low Input RNA kit.

TCRdb re-called the 5' RACE reads with MiXCR, one entry per CDR3 protein. The sample has hundreds of thousands of distinct CDR3 sequences; approximately 13% are singletons. Study-level points and caveats: Abundant clonotypes from the bulk population could get into FACS-sorted repertoires as contaminants. Most primary-vaccination clones reappeared after the booster (more than 95% CD4, 85% to 90% CD8).

A note on this clonotype: The antigen remains unidentified.

The receptor was derived from a young man who received the YFV17D yellow fever vaccine. The input for sequencing was PBMCs, taken on the day of the yellow fever booster vaccination.

Here the CDR3 reads CASSYSSYTQYF. The CDR3 DNA reads as TGTGCCAGCAGTTACTCGAGCTATACGCAGTATTTT. The chain joins TRBV6-6 to TRBJ2-3; D remains unclear. The germline V and J ends were trimmed by 0 bases and 7 bases, with 5 bases remaining between them. This CDR3 has 12 residues. Germline lookup yields CDR1 MNHNY and CDR2 SVGAGI (reference sequence).